This record looks at one T cell receptor beta chain sequence and its context. These data are taken from a study of CD8+ T cells in alopecia areata. Regarding treatment: oral pan-JAK inhibitor, 5-10 mg twice daily. Sequencing used cDNA as its template, made by extracting RNA and reverse transcribing it. Generated by immunoSEQ multiplex PCR, the TCRdb table keeps only in-frame clones and is missing some. Altogether some 88,000 clones are present, around 40% being singletons, with the ten largest covering less than 20%. This clonotype was obtained from a human donor with alopecia areata. The sample here was CD8+ T cells sorted from blood, taken at week 24, from a patient treated with tofacitinib.

The CDR3 bases are TGTGCCAGCAGTGAAAGCGTTGCCCACGAGCAGTACTTC. As protein: CASSESVAHEQYF. This chain uses TRBV2 with TRBJ2-7; D remains unclear. The V end lost 2 bases, the J end lost 5 bases, and 10 bases lay between the germline ends. The CDR3 spans 13 residues. CDR1 is SNHLY, CDR2 FYNNEI, per germline.